The present entry profiles one T cell receptor beta chain with its context. The age range of participants was about 18 to 100 years, with residence in about two dozen US areas. Clinical histories supplied by participants themselves formed the basis of cohort assignment. This entry belongs to a study of blood T cell repertoires in COVID-19. Study-level background: Samples of COVID-19 (acute and convalescent) were obtained from the United States, Italy and Spain. PBMCs, B-cell-depleted T cells, or T cells were the source of the cDNA or gDNA that made up the material.

TCRdb's table, derived via immunoSEQ multiplex PCR, lists solely in-frame clones and lacks some. Altogether over 250,000 clones are present, roughly 90% being singletons, with the ten largest covering roughly 1.8%. This CDR3 contains 17 residues. J was trimmed by 1 base and V by 6 bases; bases with no gene match: 8. CDR1 and CDR2 from the germline V gene are SGDLS and YYNGEE. V gene TRBV9 combines with J gene TRBJ2-3, with 13 bases aligning to TRBD2. Specimen: PBMCs or T cells enriched from blood (not recorded which). This TCR came from a woman aged 55-69 years who had recovered from COVID-19. The CDR3 coding sequence is TGTGCCAGCAACCTCCCCGGGACTAGCGGGGGCACAGATACGCAGTATTTT. Its translation: CASNLPGTSGGTDTQYF.